Presented here are 20 T cell receptor beta chains from one specimen sequenced in a study of blood T cell repertoires in COVID-19. Method: immunoSEQ multiplex PCR; TCRdb's copy keeps in-frame clones and lacks some. This sample has under 250,000 clones, with about 93% found just once. The sample comprised peripheral blood. The receptors originated from a man between 60 and 70 years old with COVID-19, enrolled during active disease.

The chain recombines TRBV4-1 with TRBJ1-2, with 9 bases fitting TRBD1. Trimming removed 4 bases from V and 2 bases from J; junction bases left unmatched: 5. The CDR3 has 15 amino acids. Germline lookup yields CDR1 MGHRA and CDR2 YSYEKL. The CDR3 DNA is TGCGCCAGCAGCCGCAGACAGGGGGAAAACTATGGCTACACCTTC. Translating it yields CASSRRQGENYGYTF.

This chain joins TRBV25-1 and TRBJ1-1; D gene unclear. CDR1 and CDR2 from the germline V gene are MGHDK and SYGVNS. The CDR3 consists of 15 residues. The V gene lost 5 bases and the J gene lost 0 bases, with 13 bases spanning the gap. CDR3 in amino acids: CASSPRGAMNTEAFF. CDR3 DNA sequence: TGTGCCAGCAGTCCTAGAGGTGCGATGAACACTGAAGCTTTCTTT.

The CDR3 DNA sequence: TGTGCCAGCAGTTTGAGGGAGAGTTACGAGCAGTACTTC. Its translation is CASSLRESYEQYF. This chain connects TRBV12-3 or TRBV12-4 to TRBJ2-7; TRBD2 is a possible D gene (5 bases). Trimming left V 3 bases short and J 4 bases short, with 10 bases between. This CDR3 is 13 amino acids long.

The chain links TRBV6-5 to TRBJ1-4, with D perhaps matching TRBD1 (6 bases). The CDR3 has 14 residues. Germline CDR1 and CDR2: MNHEY and SVGAGI. V shed 7 bases and J shed 7 bases, with 16 bases lying between them. The CDR3 loop is CASTKGQSGEKLFF. The CDR3 DNA follows: TGTGCCAGCACTAAGGGACAATCGGGTGAAAAACTGTTTTTT.

The chain is built from TRBV7-9 and TRBJ2-6; D remains unclear. Deletions cut 11 bases from V and 0 bases from J, with 8 bases between. CDR1 is SEHNR, CDR2 FQNEAQ, per germline (reference sequence). This CDR3 region has 13 residues. This CDR3 reads CAGCPSGANVLTF. CDR3 DNA sequence: TGTGCCGGCTGTCCCTCTGGGGCCAACGTCCTGACTTTC.

V gene TRBV27 combines with J gene TRBJ2-1; TRBD2 matches 10 bases. CDR3 length: 16 amino acids. Germline V gene sequence: CDR1 MNHEY, CDR2 SMNVEV (reference sequence). V was pared by 3 bases and J by 2 bases, with 4 bases of the junction left unmatched. The CDR3 region is CASSFSGRRAYNEQFF. DNA for the CDR3: TGTGCCAGCAGTTTTAGCGGGAGGAGGGCCTACAATGAGCAGTTCTTC.

CDR3 DNA sequence: TGTGCCAGTGGACAGCAGGGCTTTCTGAGCTCCTATAATTCACCCCTCCACTTT. Translation gives CASGQQGFLSSYNSPLHF. This rearrangement joins TRBV19 to TRBJ1-6, with TRBD1 as a possible D gene (6 bases). Trimming shortened V by 8 bases and J by 0 bases, and 20 bases separated the two germline ends. Germline loops: CDR1 LNHDA, CDR2 SQIVND (reference sequence). There are 18 residues in the CDR3. Variable domain in full (rest from reference TRBV19 and TRBJ1-6): DGGITQSPKYLFRKEGQNVTLSCEQNLNHDAMYWYRQDPGQGLRLIYYSQIVNDFQKGDIAEGYSVSREKKESFPLTVTSAQKNPTAFYLCASGQQGFLSSYNSPLHFGNGTRLTVT.

J is TRBJ2-1 and V is TRBV7-8, with TRBD2 identical over 8 bases. The ends lost 1 base at V and 4 bases at J; junction bases unmatched: 9. Germline values: CDR1 SGHVS, CDR2 FQNEAQ. There are 17 residues in the CDR3. CDR3: CASSLVGTRQQYNEQFF. In nucleotides, the CDR3 is TGTGCCAGCAGCTTAGTGGGGACTAGGCAGCAGTACAATGAGCAGTTCTTC.

V usage is TRBV5-5 and J usage is TRBJ1-1; 11 bases fit TRBD1. The germline V gene has CDR1 SGHKS and CDR2 YYEKEE (reference sequence). The CDR3 runs 13 residues. Trimming removed 5 bases from V and 4 bases from J; junction bases left unmatched: 1. The CDR3, as DNA: TGTGCCAGCAGGGGACAGGGGGGCACTGAAGCTTTCTTT. This encodes CASRGQGGTEAFF.

The chain has TRBV20-1 and TRBJ2-7; no firm D call. Between the trimmed V and J ends, which lost 3 bases and 0 bases, there was a span of 15 bases. From germline, CDR1 is DFQATT and CDR2 SNEGSKA (reference sequence). This CDR3 has 15 residues. CDR3 DNA sequence: TGCAGTGCTAGTCCGTCGCGACAAAACTCCTACGAGCAGTACTTC. Translating it yields CSASPSRQNSYEQYF.

The V call is TRBV7-8, the J call TRBJ1-3, with D unclear. The germline CDR1 and CDR2 sequences are SGHVS and FQNEAQ. Between the trimmed V and J ends, which lost 0 bases and 4 bases, there was a span of 10 bases. The CDR3 totals 15 residues. Here the CDR3 reads CASSLAGPTGNTIYF. CDR3 sequence (DNA): TGTGCCAGCAGCTTAGCGGGTCCGACAGGAAACACCATATATTTT. The whole variable domain, filled in from reference TRBV7-8 and TRBJ1-3, reads GAGVSQSPRYKVAKRGQDVALRCDPISGHVSLFWYQQALGQGPEFLTYFQNEAQLDKSGLPSDRFFAERPEGSVSTLKIQRTQQEDSAVYLCASSLAGPTGNTIYFGEGSWLTVV.

The chain carries TRBV28 and TRBJ1-6; 9 bases are shared with TRBD1. The CDR3 is 17 amino acids. V shed 7 bases and J 7 bases; nucleotides not matched to a gene: 14. Germline-derived CDR1 and CDR2 are MDHEN and SYDVKM. The CDR3 DNA sequence: TGTGCCAGCAACCCCTCCCCCGGGACAGGGACCAATTCACCCCTCCACTTT. Amino acids: CASNPSPGTGTNSPLHF.

The gene calls are TRBV6-5 and TRBJ2-5; 8 nucleotides align to TRBD1. After removal of 11 bases from V and 3 bases from J, the junction contained 5 bases not matched to a gene. Germline lookup yields CDR1 MNHEY and CDR2 SVGAGI. The CDR3 length is 12 residues. The CDR3: CAAADREETQYF. CDR3 nucleotide sequence: TGTGCCGCTGCGGACAGGGAAGAGACCCAGTACTTC.

J is TRBJ1-3 and V is TRBV6-6, with TRBD1 matching 7 bases. J lost 15 bases, V lost 7 bases, and 9 bases had no gene match. The CDR3 has 11 residues. The germline V gene has CDR1 MNHNY and CDR2 SVGAGI (reference sequence). The CDR3 DNA sequence: TGTGCCAGCAATATTGGGACAGAAAAATATTTT. It yields the protein CASNIGTEKYF.

For the CDR3, the DNA is TGTGCCAGCAGCCCAAGGTCACTAGCGGATTCCTACAATGAGCAGTTCTTC. Its translation: CASSPRSLADSYNEQFF. This rearrangement joins TRBV7-2 to TRBJ2-1, with TRBD2 identical over 8 bases. Germline V CDR1 and CDR2: SGHTA, FQGNSA. The CDR3 spans 17 residues. Trimming took 5 bases from V and 1 from J; bases not matched to a gene: 10.

This clone was observed a single time. J is TRBJ2-3 and V is TRBV11-2; 9 bases are a match to TRBD2. Germline CDR1 SGHAT, CDR2 FQNNGV. The V segment lost 4 bases and the J segment 4 bases; nucleotides outside the gene matches: 3. This CDR3 region has 14 residues. The CDR3 loop is CASSSIAGADTQYF. The CDR3 coding sequence is TGTGCCAGCAGCTCTATAGCGGGGGCAGATACGCAGTATTTT.

This clone is a singleton in its sample. The chain couples TRBV19 to TRBJ2-2; TRBD2 might be the D (7 bases). The CDR3 is 14 residues long. Trimming shortened V by 4 bases and J by 6 bases, and 12 bases separated the two germline ends. Germline V gene lookup returns CDR1 LNHDA and CDR2 SQIVND (reference sequence). CDR3 loop: CASSTSGGAGELFF. CDR3 sequence (DNA): TGTGCCAGTAGTACTTCGGGGGGCGCCGGGGAGCTGTTTTTT.

The chain couples TRBV19 to TRBJ1-5; TRBD1 matches 10 bases. This CDR3 has 15 residues. Per the germline V gene, CDR1 is LNHDA and CDR2 is SQIVND (reference sequence). The junction had 10 bases not matched to a gene; V was cut back by 3 bases and J by 11 bases. The CDR3 DNA sequence: TGTGCCAGTAGTATTGTTGAGACAGGGGGCCGGACCCAGCATTTT. Its translation: CASSIVETGGRTQHF.

This clone has more than one count but fewer than ten. This chain joins TRBV9 and TRBJ1-2, with TRBD1 as a possible D gene (6 bases). The V gene's germline CDR1 is SGDLS and CDR2 YYNGEE. This CDR3 region has 13 residues. V lost 4 bases to trimming and J lost 4 bases, with 11 bases between them. The CDR3 nucleotides are TGTGCCAGCAGCTTCACAGGGACCTATGGCTACACCTTC. Translated: CASSFTGTYGYTF.

The gene calls are TRBV19 and TRBJ1-2; 9 positions agree with TRBD1. This CDR3 comprises 13 residues. Trimming at V came to 3 bases and at J to 8 bases, leaving 4 bases not matched to a gene. In germline, CDR1 is LNHDA, CDR2 SQIVND (reference sequence). CDR3 loop: CASSMGQGIGYTF. In DNA form, the CDR3 reads TGTGCCAGTAGTATGGGACAGGGTATAGGCTACACCTTC.